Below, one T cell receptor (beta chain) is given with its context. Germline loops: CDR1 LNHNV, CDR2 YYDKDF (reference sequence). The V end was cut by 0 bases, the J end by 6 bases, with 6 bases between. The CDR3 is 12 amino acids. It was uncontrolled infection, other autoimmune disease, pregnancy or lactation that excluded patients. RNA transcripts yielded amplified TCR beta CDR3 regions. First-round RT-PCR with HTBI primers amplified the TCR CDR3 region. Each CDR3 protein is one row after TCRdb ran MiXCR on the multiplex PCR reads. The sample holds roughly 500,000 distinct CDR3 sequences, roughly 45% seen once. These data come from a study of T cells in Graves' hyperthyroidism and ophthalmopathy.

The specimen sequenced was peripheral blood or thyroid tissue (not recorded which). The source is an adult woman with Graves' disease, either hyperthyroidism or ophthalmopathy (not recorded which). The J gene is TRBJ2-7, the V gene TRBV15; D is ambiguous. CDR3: CATSRDPTEQYF. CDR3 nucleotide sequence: TGTGCCACCAGCAGAGATCCGACCGAGCAGTACTTC.